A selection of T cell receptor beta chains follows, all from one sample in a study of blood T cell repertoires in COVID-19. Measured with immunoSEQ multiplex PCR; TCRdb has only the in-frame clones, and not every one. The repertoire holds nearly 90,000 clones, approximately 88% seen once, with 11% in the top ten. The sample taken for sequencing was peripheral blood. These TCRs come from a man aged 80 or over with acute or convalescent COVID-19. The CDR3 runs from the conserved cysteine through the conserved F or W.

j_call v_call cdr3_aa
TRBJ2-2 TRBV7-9 CASSLQSGGNTGELFF
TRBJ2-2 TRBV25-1 CASRGEWEGNTGELFF
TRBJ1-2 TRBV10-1 CASSVGQGWAYDYGYTF
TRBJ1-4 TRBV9 CASSPPGNGEKLFF
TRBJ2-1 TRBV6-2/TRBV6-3 CASSSAPFAGASNEQFF
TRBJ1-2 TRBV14 CASSPGGGLLGYTF
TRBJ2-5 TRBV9 CASSVGNSNQETQYF
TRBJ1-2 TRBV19 CASTDTGIYGYTF
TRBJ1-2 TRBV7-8 CASSSTGRYGYTF
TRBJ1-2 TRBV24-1 CATSDSSTGGYGYTF
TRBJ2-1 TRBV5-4 CASSLEGLAVGEQFF
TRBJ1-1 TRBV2 CASSVRGGPGEAFF
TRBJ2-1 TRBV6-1 CASSEQYNEQFF
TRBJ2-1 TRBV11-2 CASSPDRDNEQFF
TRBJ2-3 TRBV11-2 CASSFIFGTLAHTQYF
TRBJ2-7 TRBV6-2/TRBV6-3 CASSAHRTSGRNEQYF
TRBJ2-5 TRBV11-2 CASSLPAGETQYF
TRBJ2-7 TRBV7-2 CASSVSGAYEQYF
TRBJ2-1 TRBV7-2 CASSLAASGSYNEQFF
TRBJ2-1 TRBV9 CASTLAEGGSYNEQFF
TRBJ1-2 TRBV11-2 CASSFNFRTGQTVTF
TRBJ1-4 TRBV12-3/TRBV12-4 CASSLAGVRLFF
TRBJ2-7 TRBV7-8 CASSRGASGSYEQYF
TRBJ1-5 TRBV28 CASTLKRGTGNQPQHF
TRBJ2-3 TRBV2 CASSLRTDTQYF
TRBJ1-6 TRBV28 CASSIPGSPLHF
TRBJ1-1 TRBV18 CASSPGRGRATEAFF
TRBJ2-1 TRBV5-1 CASSFSGSSYNEQFF
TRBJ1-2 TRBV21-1 CASSKVLGRGIRIAQPYGYTF
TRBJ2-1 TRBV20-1 CSARGSGEQFF
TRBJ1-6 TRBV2 CASSDRGWESPLHF
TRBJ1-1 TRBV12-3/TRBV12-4 CASRPQTGTIAFF
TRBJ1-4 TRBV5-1 CASSPQGKANEKLFF
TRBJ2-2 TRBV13 CASSPGAAGELFF
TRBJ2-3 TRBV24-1 CATSDSPSNTDTQYF
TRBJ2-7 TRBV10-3 CAIKTGGRDEQYF
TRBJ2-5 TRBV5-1 CASSAGPRGGGETQYF
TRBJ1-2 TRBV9 CASSMGYDNYGYTF
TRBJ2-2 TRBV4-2 CASSQLPGQGNTGELFF
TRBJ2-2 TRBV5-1 CASSFWRGTGPGELFF
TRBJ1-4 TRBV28 CASSSPAGATNEKLFF
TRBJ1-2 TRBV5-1 CASSLLPGQGAYTF
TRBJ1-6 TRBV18 CASSPGGSSSYNSPLHF
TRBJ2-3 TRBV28 CASSSQLAGGGDTQYF
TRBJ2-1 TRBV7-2 CASSLGQTLSYNEQFF
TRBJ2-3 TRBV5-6 CASSLFRRNTDTQYF